Many counts were recorded for the clone carrying this T cell receptor (beta chain). The data are from a study of T cells of healthy individuals. MiXCR, applied by TCRdb to the 5' RACE reads, yields one record per CDR3 protein. The table shows around 83,000 distinct CDR3 sequences, with roughly 5.1% occurring only once. J gave up 6 bases and V 6 bases, and 4 bases lay outside the gene matches. Looked up from germline, CDR1 is MNHEY and CDR2 is SVGAGI. The CDR3 consists of 12 residues. The source is a female donor in good health. This sequence joins TRBV6-5 and TRBJ1-2, with TRBD1 identical over 7 bases. The CDR3 sequence is CASRTGTNGYTF. CDR3 in DNA: TGTGCCAGCAGGACAGGGACGAATGGCTACACCTTC.